Shown below are 24 T cell receptor beta chains from a single sample sequenced in a study of blood T cell repertoires in COVID-19. This table comes from immunoSEQ multiplex PCR, and its TCRdb copy is limited to in-frame clones, with some not included. The sample consists of 52,000 or so clones, 60% to 85% of them appearing once. Sequencing used peripheral blood. These receptors originate from a human donor in a cohort sampled during active COVID-19.

This clone was found once. CDR3 sequence reads: CASSPRGLQETQYF. For the CDR3, the DNA is TGTGCCAGCAGTCCTCGGGGACTCCAAGAGACCCAGTACTTC. V gene TRBV13 combines with J gene TRBJ2-5; weak D call: TRBD2 (6 bases). CDR3 size: 14 residues. Germline V gene sequence: CDR1 PRHDT, CDR2 FYEKMQ (reference sequence). Trimming pared 6 bases from V and 1 base from J, leaving 12 bases between. The full variable domain, with the rest looked up from reference TRBV13 and TRBJ2-5, is AAGVIQSPRHLIKEKRETATLKCYPIPRHDTVYWYQQGPGQDPQFLISFYEKMQSDKGSIPDRFSAQQFSDYHSELNMSSLELGDSALYFCASSPRGLQETQYFGPGTRLLVL.

This rearrangement joins TRBV9 to TRBJ1-2; a weak D match, TRBD1 (6 bases). The CDR3 covers 17 residues. Trimming left V 5 bases short and J 0 bases short, with 20 bases between. Germline loops: CDR1 SGDLS, CDR2 YYNGEE. The DNA for the CDR3 is TGTGCCAGCAGACCAAAAAGGGGGTGGATAACTAACTATGGCTACACCTTC. It is translated as CASRPKRGWITNYGYTF.

J is TRBJ1-2 and V is TRBV5-6; D gene unclear. This CDR3 contains 15 residues. V lost 2 bases to trimming and J lost 11 bases, with 22 bases between them. Germline assignment: CDR1 SGHDT and CDR2 YYEEEE. Here the CDR3 reads CASSFSGRWVMLYTF. CDR3 in DNA: TGTGCCAGCAGCTTTAGCGGGCGCTGGGTAATGTTGTACACCTTC.

This chain uses TRBV28 with TRBJ2-7; 8 nucleotides line up with TRBD2. CDR3 length equals 14 residues. Germline-derived CDR1 and CDR2 are MDHEN and SYDVKM. V dropped 2 bases and J dropped 6; count of bases not matched to a gene: 6. CDR3 bases: TGTGCCAGCAGTTTAGGACTAGCCCGGGGCGAGCAGTACTTC. This translates into CASSLGLARGEQYF.

The chain is built from TRBV28 and TRBJ1-5; D is possibly TRBD1 (5 bases). CDR1 is MDHEN, CDR2 SYDVKM, per germline. This CDR3 region has 15 residues. The germline V and J ends were trimmed by 6 bases and 1 base, with 13 bases remaining between them. The CDR3 region is CASRGGGPSNQPQHF. DNA of the CDR3: TGTGCCAGCAGGGGGGGAGGACCCAGCAATCAGCCCCAGCATTTT.

This chain uses TRBV4-1 with TRBJ1-2, with D tentatively TRBD1 (6 bases). V was shortened by 1 base and J by 0 bases, with 12 bases between the two germline ends. Germline V lookup: CDR1 MGHRA, CDR2 YSYEKL. This CDR3 is 16 amino acids long. CDR3 in amino acids: CASSQGMGQANYGYTF. CDR3 coding DNA: TGCGCCAGCAGCCAAGGTATGGGACAAGCTAACTATGGCTACACCTTC.

As concerns this clone: Other nucleotide sequences in the sample specify the same CDR3. The V call is TRBV20-1, the J call TRBJ1-2, with 8 bases aligning to TRBD1. Germline V CDR1 and CDR2: DFQATT, SNEGSKA (reference sequence). V was pared by 6 bases and J by 7 bases, with 4 bases of the junction left unmatched. The CDR3 is 11 amino acids. CDR3 sequence (DNA): TGCAGTGCAAAGACAGGGGTTGGCTACACCTTC. Residues: CSAKTGVGYTF.

This chain joins TRBV9 and TRBJ1-3; the match to TRBD1 covers 7 bases. V lost 4 bases and J lost 2; bases outside the gene matches: 3. The CDR3 extends over 14 amino acids. From germline, CDR1 is SGDLS and CDR2 YYNGEE. The CDR3 loop is CASSMGQTGNTIYF. The CDR3 region has the DNA TGTGCCAGCAGCATGGGACAGACTGGAAACACCATATATTTT.

The chain uses TRBV7-9 and TRBJ2-2, with 12 nucleotides matching TRBD2. The germline V gene encodes CDR1 SEHNR and CDR2 FQNEAQ (reference sequence). The CDR3 extends over 16 amino acids. Trimming cost V 3 bases and J 6 bases; bases outside gene matches: 5. This CDR3 reads CASSFLTSGRPGELFF. For the CDR3, the DNA is TGTGCCAGCAGCTTCTTGACTAGCGGGAGACCCGGGGAGCTGTTTTTT.

The V call is TRBV11-2, the J call TRBJ2-7, with unresolved D. Germline CDR1 SGHAT, CDR2 FQNNGV. V gave up 3 bases and J gave up 2 bases, with 11 bases separating them. There are 14 residues in the CDR3. This chain's CDR3 is CASSFGTETYEQYF. CDR3 nucleotides: TGTGCCAGCAGCTTCGGCACAGAGACCTACGAGCAGTACTTC.

This chain joins TRBV24-1 and TRBJ1-1; 8 nucleotides align to TRBD1. The CDR3 loop spans 15 amino acids. Trimming took 4 bases from V and 3 from J; bases not matched to a gene: 6. CDR1 KGHDR and CDR2 SFDVKD come from the germline V gene. As DNA, the CDR3 is TGTGCCACCAGTGACGGACAGGGTTTGCACACTGAAGCTTTCTTT. Its translation: CATSDGQGLHTEAFF.

The chain uses TRBV30 and TRBJ1-2; D gene unclear. Per germline, CDR1 GTSNPN and CDR2 SVGIG (reference sequence). The V end lost 0 bases, the J end lost 8 bases, and 16 bases lay between the germline ends. CDR3 length: 14 residues. The CDR3 nucleotides are TGTGCCTGGAGTGTACATTCACTATCTGGGGGCTACACCTTC. Its protein is CAWSVHSLSGGYTF.

V usage is TRBV5-6 and J usage is TRBJ2-1; 9 nucleotides align to TRBD1. CDR1 is SGHDT and CDR2 is YYEEEE in the germline V gene. Trimming at V came to 2 bases and at J to 3 bases, leaving 6 bases not matched to a gene. The CDR3 is 16 residues long. CDR3 bases: TGTGCCAGCAGCTTCTTCCCGGGACAGGGCTACAATGAGCAGTTCTTC. Its translation is CASSFFPGQGYNEQFF.

This chain connects TRBV5-1 to TRBJ1-1; 7 bases map to TRBD1. Germline CDR1 and CDR2: SGHRS and YFSETQ. V lost 3 bases and J lost 0; bases outside the gene matches: 8. The CDR3 is 16 amino acids. CDR3 sequence (DNA): TGCGCCAGCAGCTCAACACCGGGACAGTTGAACACTGAAGCTTTCTTT. It is translated as CASSSTPGQLNTEAFF.

The chain employs TRBV3-1 (or the pseudogene TRBV3-2) and TRBJ1-1; maybe TRBD1 (5 bases). Germline lookup yields CDR1 LGHDT and CDR2 YNNKEL (reference sequence). Deletions cut 1 base from V and 0 bases from J, with 12 bases between. This CDR3 comprises 16 residues. Here the CDR3 reads CASSQVWAGMNTEAFF. CDR3 bases: TGTGCCAGCAGCCAAGTGTGGGCAGGGATGAACACTGAAGCTTTCTTT.

In its sample, this clone was seen once. The V and J genes are TRBV7-2 and TRBJ1-2; TRBD1 is a possible D gene (5 bases). V shed 2 bases and J shed 8 bases, with 18 bases lying between them. The CDR3 loop spans 15 amino acids. The germline CDR1 and CDR2 sequences are SGHTA and FQGNSA. The CDR3 protein is CASSLQAGMRFGYTF. The DNA of the CDR3 is TGTGCCAGCAGCTTACAAGCAGGGATGAGGTTCGGCTACACCTTC. Using reference TRBV7-2 and TRBJ1-2 for the parts outside the CDR3, the full variable domain is GAGVSQSPSNKVTEKGKDVELRCDPISGHTALYWYRQSLGQGLEFLIYFQGNSAPDKSGLPSDRFSAERTGGSVSTLTIQRTQQEDSAVYLCASSLQAGMRFGYTFGSGTRLTVV.

This rearrangement joins TRBV9 to TRBJ1-5; no firm D call. In germline, CDR1 is SGDLS, CDR2 YYNGEE. Trimming pared 3 bases from V and 6 bases from J, leaving 13 bases between. CDR3 size: 14 residues. CDR3: CASSAGGFSQPQHF. The CDR3 coding sequence is TGTGCCAGCAGCGCCGGCGGTTTTTCTCAGCCCCAGCATTTT.

Comment on this clone: Within the sample, other DNA sequences also encode this same CDR3. The chain joins TRBV9 to TRBJ2-3, with TRBD2 identical over 7 bases. The germline gives CDR1 SGDLS, CDR2 YYNGEE. The length of the CDR3 is 15 residues. V shed 2 bases and J 1 base; nucleotides not matched to a gene: 4. CDR3 residues: CASSVASGGTDTQYF. The CDR3 DNA is TGTGCCAGCAGCGTCGCCAGCGGGGGCACAGATACGCAGTATTTT.

The chain combines TRBV11-2 with TRBJ2-3; D not resolved. V was cut by 1 base and J by 4 bases, with 6 bases left in between. CDR3 length equals 13 residues. The germline CDR1 and CDR2 sequences are SGHAT and FQNNGV. Here the CDR3 DNA reads TGTGCCAGCAGCTTAGGGAGTTCAGATACGCAGTATTTT. Protein sequence: CASSLGSSDTQYF.

V gene TRBV27 combines with J gene TRBJ1-3; D not resolved. Germline CDR1 and CDR2: MNHEY and SMNVEV (reference sequence). This CDR3 comprises 11 residues. V was pared by 4 bases and J by 4 bases, with 2 bases between. CDR3 DNA: TGTGCCAGCAGTTCAGGAAACACCATATATTTT. Protein sequence: CASSSGNTIYF.

The chain has TRBV18 and TRBJ2-1, with a tentative D call TRBD1 (6 bases). Trimming removed 6 bases from V and 0 bases from J, with 12 bases in between. The CDR3 extends over 15 amino acids. The germline gives CDR1 KGHSH, CDR2 LQKENI. The CDR3 coding sequence is TGTGCCAGCTCCCTGACAGGTTACTCCTACAATGAGCAGTTCTTC. Protein product: CASSLTGYSYNEQFF. Based on the CDR3 plus reference TRBV18 and TRBJ2-1, the full variable domain is NAGVMQNPRHLVRRRGQEARLRCSPMKGHSHVYWYRQLPEEGLKFMVYLQKENIIDESGMPKERFSAEFPKEGPSILRIQQVVRGDSAAYFCASSLTGYSYNEQFFGPGTRLTVL.

The chain links TRBV7-9 to TRBJ1-2; 9 nucleotides align to TRBD1. Per germline, CDR1 SEHNR and CDR2 FQNEAQ (reference sequence). This CDR3 is built from 16 residues. Trimming removed 5 bases from V and 1 base from J; junction bases left unmatched: 8. This CDR3 is CASSIGATGGNYGYTF. The CDR3 nucleotides read TGTGCCAGCAGCATCGGGGCGACAGGGGGTAACTATGGCTACACCTTC. The complete variable domain, with remaining parts taken from reference TRBV7-9 and TRBJ1-2, reads DTGVSQNPRHKITKRGQNVTFRCDPISEHNRLYWYRQTLGQGPEFLTYFQNEAQLEKSRLLSDRFSAERPKGSFSTLEIQRTEQGDSAMYLCASSIGATGGNYGYTFGSGTRLTVV.

J is TRBJ2-4 and V is TRBV7-9, with 8 bases that match TRBD2. The CDR3 runs 16 residues. V shed 3 bases and J 6 bases; nucleotides not matched to a gene: 10. CDR1 and CDR2 from the germline V gene are SEHNR and FQNEAQ (reference sequence). The CDR3 sequence is CASSFSGNPLLNIQYF. CDR3 bases: TGTGCCAGCAGCTTTAGCGGGAACCCGCTGCTAAACATTCAGTACTTC.

The DNA for the CDR3 is TGTGCCAGCAGCTTGAGGTACGGGGGAACTGAAGCTTTCTTT. Its protein product is CASSLRYGGTEAFF. The V and J genes are TRBV5-4 and TRBJ1-1; maybe TRBD1 (5 bases). V dropped 1 base and J dropped 5 bases, with 12 bases sitting between them. Germline CDR1 reads SGHNT; CDR2 reads YYREEE (reference sequence). This CDR3 has 14 amino acids. The entire variable domain, with the rest obtained from reference TRBV5-4 and TRBJ1-1, is as follows: ETGVTQSPTHLIKTRGQQVTLRCSSQSGHNTVSWYQQALGQGPQFIFQYYREEENGRGNFPPRFSGLQFPNYSSELNVNALELDDSALYLCASSLRYGGTEAFFGQGTRLTVV.